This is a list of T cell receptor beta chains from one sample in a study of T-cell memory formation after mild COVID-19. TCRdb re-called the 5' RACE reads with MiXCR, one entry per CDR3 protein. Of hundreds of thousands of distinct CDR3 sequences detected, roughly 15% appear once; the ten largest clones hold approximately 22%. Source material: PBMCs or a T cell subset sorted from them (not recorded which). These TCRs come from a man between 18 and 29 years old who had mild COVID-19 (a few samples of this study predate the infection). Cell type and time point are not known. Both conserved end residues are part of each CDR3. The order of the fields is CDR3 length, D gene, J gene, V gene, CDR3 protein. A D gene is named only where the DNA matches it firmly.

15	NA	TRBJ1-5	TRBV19	CASSALQGIGQPQHF
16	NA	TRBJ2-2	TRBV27	CASRSRRGEGTGELFF
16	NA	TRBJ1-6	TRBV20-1	CSASRGGSSYNSPLHF
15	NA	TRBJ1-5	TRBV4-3	CASSQDLGAYQPQHF
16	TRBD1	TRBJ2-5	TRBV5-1	CASSLETGWQGETQYF
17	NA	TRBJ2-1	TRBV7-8	CASSLRLGGAFLNEQFF
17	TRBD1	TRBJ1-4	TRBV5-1	CASSPGQGDSTNEKLFF
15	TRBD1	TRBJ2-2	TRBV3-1	CASSRDRTYTGELFF
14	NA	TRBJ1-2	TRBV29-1	CSAPSGVVNYGYTF
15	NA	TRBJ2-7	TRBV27	CASSVKAGGLYEQYF
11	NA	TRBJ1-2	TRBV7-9	CASRSGDGYTF
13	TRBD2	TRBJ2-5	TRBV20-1	CSALLAAQETQYF
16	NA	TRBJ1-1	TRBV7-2	CASSLSQGPLDTEAFF
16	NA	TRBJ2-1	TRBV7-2	CASSRPGGLKYNEQFF
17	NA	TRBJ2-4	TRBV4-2	CASSQDWAGAAKNIQYF
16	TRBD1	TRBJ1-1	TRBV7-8	CASSDNPGQGGNEAFF
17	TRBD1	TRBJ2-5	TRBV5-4	CASSLEGQGARDETQYF
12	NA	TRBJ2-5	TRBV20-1	CSASVYGETQYF
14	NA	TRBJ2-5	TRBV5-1	CASSLGPPRETQYF
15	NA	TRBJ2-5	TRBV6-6	CASSYVPPGGETQYF
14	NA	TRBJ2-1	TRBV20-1	CSAETEEPYNEQFF
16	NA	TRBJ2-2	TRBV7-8	CASGTIGTRNTGELFF